The source of this T cell receptor beta chain is a study of T cell responses to AZD1222 COVID-19 vaccine. Notes on the study in general: Baseline serostatus was positive in only a handful of AZD1222 recipients. Unmutated variant regions reportedly attract nearly half of all spike-specific TCRs.

Clones were sequenced by immunoSEQ multiplex PCR, and TCRdb holds only the in-frame ones, with some missing. Here the sample spans 95,000 to 110,000 clones, about 90% being singletons. This CDR3 is built from 16 residues. The germline gives CDR1 LGHNA, CDR2 YSLEER. The V segment lost 4 bases and the J segment 4 bases; nucleotides outside the gene matches: 6. About this clone itself: Its target is unknown.

The chain employs TRBV4-3 and TRBJ2-1, with 11 bases aligning to TRBD2. The receptor was isolated from an adult in good health. The sequences come from peripheral blood, collected on day 0 of AZD1222 vaccination. The CDR3 region is CASSLELAGAYNEQFF. In DNA form, the CDR3 reads TGCGCCAGCAGCCTTGAACTAGCGGGGGCATACAATGAGCAGTTCTTC.